Each of the 15 T cell receptor beta chains below was sequenced from the same sample in a study of cytomegalovirus exposure and HLA in healthy donors. PCR employed 60 Vbeta and 13 Jbeta primers. The method was immunoSEQ multiplex PCR; TCRdb's version includes in-frame clones alone and lacks a portion of them. Counted here are about 76,000 clones, around 80% occurring once; the ten biggest clones make up roughly 12%. Sequencing was carried out using PBMCs. These TCRs come from a male donor in good health and CMV-seropositive.

The genes are TRBV7-9 and TRBJ1-3; 9 bases match TRBD1. CDR1 and CDR2 (germline): SEHNR, FQNEAQ (reference sequence). The CDR3 runs to 15 residues. The J segment lost 6 bases and the V segment lost 3 bases, leaving 6 bases of the junction unmatched. CDR3 sequence: CASSFGQGWENTIYF. CDR3 nucleotides: TGTGCCAGCAGCTTTGGACAGGGGTGGGAAAACACCATATATTTT.

The V call is TRBV9, the J call TRBJ1-3; D gene unclear. This CDR3 contains 15 residues. The V gene's germline CDR1 is SGDLS and CDR2 YYNGEE. V lost 1 base and J 0 bases, leaving 8 bases between the germline ends. CDR3 nucleotides: TGTGCCAGCAGCGTATCGGGTAGCTCTGGAAACACCATATATTTT. Its translation: CASSVSGSSGNTIYF.

In DNA, the CDR3 is TGTGCCAGCAGCAAACCTCGGACAAGCACAGATACGCAGTATTTT. It codes for CASSKPRTSTDTQYF. This chain uses TRBV28 with TRBJ2-3, with TRBD1 as a possible D gene (5 bases). The CDR3 sequence is 15 residues long. The V end lost 6 bases, the J end lost 0 bases, and 13 bases lay between the germline ends. Germline CDR1 and CDR2: MDHEN and SYDVKM. The full variable domain, in which reference TRBV28 and TRBJ2-3 provide the parts outside the CDR3, is DVKVTQSSRYLVKRTGEKVFLECVQDMDHENMFWYRQDPGLGLRLIYFSYDVKMKEKGDIPEGYSVSREKKERFSLILESASTNQTSMYLCASSKPRTSTDTQYFGPGTRLTVL.

The CDR3 protein is CASSRDRDYGYTF. DNA of the CDR3: TGTGCCAGCAGTCGGGACAGAGACTATGGCTACACCTTC. The chain links TRBV2 to TRBJ1-2, with 7 positions matching TRBD1. Germline CDR1 is SNHLY and CDR2 is FYNNEI. V shed 5 bases and J 3 bases; nucleotides not matched to a gene: 3. This CDR3 spans 13 amino acids.

The V and J genes are TRBV9 and TRBJ2-7; tentative D call: TRBD2 (6 bases). CDR3 length: 14 residues. The V end was cut by 0 bases, the J end by 4 bases, with 11 bases between. CDR1 SGDLS and CDR2 YYNGEE come from the germline V gene. The CDR3 nucleotides read TGTGCCAGCAGCGTAGAAGGCGCGGGGTACGAGCAGTACTTC. The encoded protein is CASSVEGAGYEQYF.

The V and J genes are TRBV2 and TRBJ2-5; 7 nucleotides align to TRBD1. J gave up 9 bases and V 3 bases, and 7 bases lay outside the gene matches. Germline CDR1 is SNHLY and CDR2 is FYNNEI. The CDR3 length is 13 residues. The CDR3 reads CASSESTQGAQYF. CDR3 DNA: TGTGCCAGCAGTGAGTCTACCCAGGGGGCCCAGTACTTC.

The gene calls are TRBV5-5 and TRBJ2-7, with D unclear. The CDR3 length is 11 residues. Between the trimmed V and J ends, which lost 4 bases and 8 bases, there was a span of 10 bases. CDR1 and CDR2 from the germline V gene are SGHKS and YYEKEE (reference sequence). The CDR3 loop reads CASSLTLQQYF. DNA of the CDR3: TGTGCCAGCAGCCTGACACTCCAGCAGTACTTC.

The rearrangement uses TRBV10-3 and TRBJ1-2; D uncertain. V lost 2 bases and J 4 bases, leaving 8 bases between the germline ends. This CDR3 is built from 13 residues. Germline V lookup: CDR1 ENHRY, CDR2 SYGVKD. CDR3 protein: CAISEHVSYGYTF. The CDR3 DNA follows: TGTGCCATCAGTGAGCATGTCAGCTATGGCTACACCTTC.

CDR3 protein: CASSPRVGQGPLEQYF. In DNA, the CDR3 is TGTGCCAGCAGCCCAAGGGTGGGACAGGGCCCGCTGGAGCAGTACTTC. The chain employs TRBV11-2 and TRBJ2-7; 9 nucleotides line up with TRBD1. This CDR3 is built from 16 residues. The V segment lost 5 bases and the J segment 7 bases; nucleotides outside the gene matches: 15. Germline loops: CDR1 SGHAT, CDR2 FQNNGV.

The CDR3 bases are TGTGCCAGCAGCTCGGCCGGGGGTCAGACCCAGTACTTC. This sequence encodes CASSSAGGQTQYF. This rearrangement joins TRBV11-3 to TRBJ2-5, with D possibly matching TRBD2 (6 bases). V gave up 4 bases and J gave up 6 bases, with 12 bases separating them. This CDR3 region has 13 residues. Germline lookup yields CDR1 SGHNT and CDR2 YENEEA. Together with reference TRBV11-3 and TRBJ2-5, the CDR3 gives the full variable domain: EAGVVQSPRYKIIEKKQPVAFWCNPISGHNTLYWYLQNLGQGPELLIRYENEEAVDDSQLPKDRFSAERLKGVDSTLKIQPAELGDSAVYLCASSSAGGQTQYFGPGTRLLVL.

CDR3 DNA sequence: TGTGCCAGCAGCCGGGCTGGCGGGAGTGGCGAGCAGTACTTC. Protein sequence: CASSRAGGSGEQYF. This sequence joins TRBV9 and TRBJ2-5; 7 bases map to TRBD2. The assigned J gene may be wrong: the sequence end matches TRBJ2-7 better. The CDR3 loop spans 14 amino acids. Germline V gene lookup returns CDR1 SGDLS and CDR2 YYNGEE.

The gene calls are TRBV4-3 and TRBJ2-5; 10 nucleotides agree with TRBD1. This CDR3 spans 15 amino acids. The junction had 7 bases not matched to a gene; V was cut back by 4 bases and J by 5 bases. From germline, CDR1 is LGHNA and CDR2 YSLEER. The CDR3 coding sequence is TGCGCCAGCAGCCGAGAGACAGGGGGCTGGGAGACCCAGTACTTC. Translation: CASSRETGGWETQYF.

The chain links TRBV5-5 to TRBJ1-5, with 9 bases fitting TRBD1. CDR3 length: 15 residues. CDR1 is SGHKS and CDR2 is YYEKEE in the germline V gene (reference sequence). The ends lost 2 bases at V and 5 bases at J; junction bases unmatched: 5. The CDR3 DNA reads as TGTGCCAGCAGCTTCACGGGACAGGGTGATCAGCCCCAGCATTTT. As protein: CASSFTGQGDQPQHF.

In regard to this clone: One junction end does not reproduce the germline sequence, and a read error may be involved. This chain connects TRBV7-9 to TRBJ1-4; 9 bases align to TRBD1. CDR1 is SEHNR and CDR2 is FQNEAQ in the germline V gene (reference sequence). This CDR3 has 16 amino acids. The CDR3 sequence: CSSSLQGAHANEKLFF. The CDR3 region has the DNA TGTTCCAGCAGCTTACAGGGGGCGCACGCTAATGAAAAACTGTTTTTT.

The chain has TRBV5-4 and TRBJ2-2; TRBD2 agrees at 14 bases. The CDR3 is 17 amino acids. The germline V gene encodes CDR1 SGHNT and CDR2 YYREEE (reference sequence). V dropped 4 bases and J dropped 3; count of bases not matched to a gene: 5. DNA of the CDR3: TGTGCCAGCAGCAGACTAGCGGGAGGGCCGGACACCGGGGAGCTGTTTTTT. Translated, it gives CASSRLAGGPDTGELFF.